What follows are 9 T cell receptor beta chains derived from one specimen sequenced in a study of cytomegalovirus exposure and HLA in healthy donors. The PCR used 60 Vbeta and 13 Jbeta primers. The data were produced by immunoSEQ multiplex PCR, yet TCRdb's version contains in-frame clones alone and is incomplete. The repertoire includes about 87,000 clones, roughly 70% of them detected once, and around 20% sits in the top ten. Sequencing used PBMCs. The receptors stem from a man aged 25-40 years in good health and CMV-seropositive.

The CDR3 DNA reads TGTGCCTGGAGCCCCGCCCCTGGCGGAGAGACCCAGTACTTC. Translation gives CAWSPAPGGETQYF. V and J are TRBV30 and TRBJ2-5, with no clear D. Germline V gene lookup returns CDR1 GTSNPN and CDR2 SVGIG (reference sequence). V dropped 3 bases and J dropped 4 bases, with 15 bases sitting between them. The CDR3 spans 14 residues.

The genes are TRBV28 and TRBJ1-1; TRBD1 aligns across 9 bases. V was pared by 4 bases and J by 6 bases, with 9 bases of the junction left unmatched. This CDR3 contains 15 residues. CDR1 and CDR2 (germline): MDHEN, SYDVKM. This CDR3 reads CASSSPQGATAEAFF. For the CDR3, the DNA is TGTGCCAGCAGTTCACCACAGGGGGCAACGGCTGAAGCTTTCTTT.

V is TRBV7-9 and J is TRBJ2-1; tentative D call: TRBD2 (5 bases). CDR3 length: 13 residues. CDR1 is SEHNR, CDR2 FQNEAQ, per germline (reference sequence). V was cut by 5 bases and J by 10 bases, with 15 bases left in between. The CDR3 reads CASSPGPPGEQFF. Written as DNA, the CDR3 is TGTGCCAGCAGCCCTGGACCCCCGGGGGAGCAGTTCTTC.

This chain connects TRBV7-3 to TRBJ2-1; 13 bases line up with TRBD2. Losses at the gene ends were 5 bases for V and 9 bases for J; bases not matched to a gene: 7. CDR1 is SGHTA and CDR2 is FQGTGA in the germline V gene. This CDR3 contains 15 residues. The CDR3 DNA reads as TGTGCCAGCAGCCTTACTAGCGGGAGGGCCACTGAGCAGTTCTTC. Translation gives CASSLTSGRATEQFF.

The J gene is TRBJ2-3, the V gene TRBV11-1, with D possibly matching TRBD2 (6 bases). This CDR3 has 15 residues. The germline V gene encodes CDR1 SGHAT and CDR2 FQDESV (reference sequence). Trimming took 5 bases from V and 4 from J, leaving 16 bases between them. DNA for the CDR3: TGTGCCAGCAGCATGACCGGGACTTTCGCAGATACGCAGTATTTT. It is translated as CASSMTGTFADTQYF.

This sequence joins TRBV10-3 and TRBJ1-5; unclear D gene. The CDR3 is made up of 14 amino acids. Germline CDR1 ENHRY, CDR2 SYGVKD. Trimming removed 0 bases from V and 3 bases from J, with 6 bases in between. For the CDR3, the DNA is TGTGCCATCAGTGAGTCGGGCCTCAATCAGCCCCAGCATTTT. Amino acids: CAISESGLNQPQHF.

V usage is TRBV6-5 and J usage is TRBJ1-6, with D uncertain. CDR3 length equals 15 residues. Looked up from germline, CDR1 is MNHEY and CDR2 is SVGAGI. V was trimmed by 0 bases and J by 8 bases, leaving 11 bases between them. CDR3 DNA: TGTGCCAGCAGTTACTCGAGCCCAGCGGATTCACCCCTCCACTTT. Protein product: CASSYSSPADSPLHF.

V is TRBV30 and J is TRBJ2-5, with 7 bases matching TRBD1. V trimming: 3 bases; J trimming: 2 bases; junction bases outside the gene matches: 12. The CDR3 length is 16 residues. Germline CDR1 reads GTSNPN; CDR2 reads SVGIG (reference sequence). In nucleotides, the CDR3 is TGTGCCTGGAGGTATGGGATAGGGGGCTTACAAGAGACCCAGTACTTC. Translating gives CAWRYGIGGLQETQYF.

This clone turned up a few times. Other DNA variants within this sample encode the same CDR3. This chain links TRBV19 with TRBJ2-2, with D perhaps matching TRBD1 (6 bases). CDR1 and CDR2 (germline): LNHDA, SQIVND (reference sequence). This CDR3 has 15 residues. Trimming pared 2 bases from V and 4 bases from J, leaving 11 bases between. CDR3 loop: CASSINRAGTGELFF. CDR3 coding DNA: TGTGCCAGTAGTATAAACAGGGCGGGCACCGGGGAGCTGTTTTTT.